Below are 6 T cell receptor beta chains sequenced from a single sample in a study of cytomegalovirus exposure and HLA in healthy donors. A multiplex PCR was run with 60 Vbeta primers and 13 Jbeta primers. Sequencing was performed with immunoSEQ multiplex PCR; in TCRdb, only in-frame clones are kept and a portion is missing. The sample lists under 200,000 clones, around 83% occurring once. The sequencing sample was made of PBMCs. The receptors originated from a woman younger than 30 in good health and CMV-seronegative.

This clone was counted a few times. V is TRBV7-9 and J is TRBJ2-7; D possibly corresponds to TRBD2 (6 bases). The CDR3 contains 15 residues. V shed 1 base and J shed 2 bases, with 12 bases lying between them. The germline V gene encodes CDR1 SEHNR and CDR2 FQNEAQ (reference sequence). CDR3 sequence (DNA): TGTGCCAGCAGCTTAGTGGGCGGGGATCCCTACGAGCAGTACGTC. It specifies CASSLVGGDPYEQYV.

The chain recombines TRBV4-3 with TRBJ2-1, with 8 positions matching TRBD2. This CDR3 region has 16 residues. The V gene end was trimmed by 1 base and the J gene end by 2 bases; junction bases not matched to a gene: 4. Germline CDR1 and CDR2: LGHNA and YSLEER. In DNA form, the CDR3 reads TGCGCCAGCAGCCAAGGGTCCGGGAGGGCCTACAATGAGCAGTTCTTC. It translates to CASSQGSGRAYNEQFF.

CDR3 sequence reads: CASSLEWQITDTQYF. CDR3 DNA sequence: TGTGCCAGCAGCTTAGAGTGGCAGATCACAGATACGCAGTATTTT. This chain connects TRBV7-9 to TRBJ2-3; D ambiguous. Trimming pared 1 base from V and 2 bases from J, leaving 10 bases between. The CDR3 loop spans 15 amino acids. CDR1 and CDR2 from the germline V gene are SEHNR and FQNEAQ (reference sequence).

The chain uses TRBV14 and TRBJ1-1; D unresolved. V gave up 0 bases and J gave up 10 bases, with 15 bases separating them. There are 14 residues in the CDR3. The germline V gene has CDR1 SGHDN and CDR2 FVKESK. This CDR3 is CASSQDGVTSRAFF. CDR3 bases: TGTGCCAGCAGCCAAGACGGGGTCACTAGTCGAGCTTTCTTT.

This sequence joins TRBV5-4 and TRBJ2-7; 10 nucleotides line up with TRBD2. From germline, CDR1 is SGHNT and CDR2 YYREEE (reference sequence). V shed 4 bases and J 0 bases; nucleotides not matched to a gene: 4. The CDR3 has 15 amino acids. CDR3 nucleotides: TGTGCCAGCAGCCCCGGACTAGCGGACTCCTACGAGCAGTACGTC. It yields the protein CASSPGLADSYEQYV.

This chain joins TRBV7-8 and TRBJ2-1; the match to TRBD1 covers 7 bases. Germline CDR1 SGHVS, CDR2 FQNEAQ. This CDR3 is 15 amino acids long. Trimming cost V 5 bases and J 2 bases; bases outside gene matches: 6. CDR3 loop: CASSDRTGAYNEQFF. In nucleotides, the CDR3 is TGTGCCAGCAGCGATAGGACAGGAGCCTACAATGAGCAGTTCTTC.